What follows are 29 T cell receptor beta chains derived from one specimen sequenced in a study of T cells in Graves' hyperthyroidism and ophthalmopathy. The investigators amplified TCR beta CDR3 regions from RNA transcripts. During a first-round RT-PCR of the TCR CDR3, the HTBI primer set was used. MiXCR was run by TCRdb on the multiplex PCR reads, yielding one entry per CDR3 protein. This table has 690,000 or so distinct CDR3 sequences, under 20% appearing once. Sequencing was done on a sample of blood. These receptors were obtained from a woman between 45 and 65 years old with Graves' hyperthyroidism that later progressed to Graves' ophthalmopathy.

This clonotype occurred many times. The rearrangement links TRBV3-1 to TRBJ1-1; no clear D. Trimming stripped 0 bases from V and 6 bases from J, with 5 bases between. Per germline, CDR1 LGHDT and CDR2 YNNKEL (reference sequence). The CDR3 runs to 12 residues. CDR3 sequence reads: CASSQERAEAFF. Written as DNA, the CDR3 is TGTGCCAGCAGCCAAGAAAGAGCTGAAGCTTTCTTT.

The table lists this clonotype with many counts. This chain links TRBV20-1 with TRBJ2-3; the D is unclear. CDR1 and CDR2 from the germline V gene are DFQATT and SNEGSKA (reference sequence). The CDR3 runs to 12 residues. V was trimmed by 6 bases and J by 4 bases, leaving 11 bases between them. CDR3 in DNA: TGCAGTGCATCGCCCGGCTCAGATACGCAGTATTTT. It translates to CSASPGSDTQYF.

This clonotype came up many times. The chain carries TRBV7-9 and TRBJ1-1, with a weak D call TRBD1 (5 bases). Germline CDR1 and CDR2: SEHNR and FQNEAQ (reference sequence). V lost 5 bases, J lost 10 bases, and 11 bases lay in between. CDR3 length equals 11 residues. The CDR3 sequence is CASSQGPIAFF. CDR3 sequence (DNA): TGTGCCAGCAGCCAGGGACCGATAGCTTTCTTT.

Of note for this clonotype: A much bigger clone sits one base away, suggesting this may be a read error. V and J are TRBV20-1 and TRBJ2-3, with D unclear. V was shortened by 5 bases and J by 2 bases, with 5 bases between the two germline ends. The CDR3 has 11 residues. CDR1 DFQATT and CDR2 SNEGSKA come from the germline V gene (reference sequence). CDR3 sequence (DNA): TGCAGTGCTTTCACCACAGATACGCAGTATTTT. Encoded protein: CSAFTTDTQYF.

This chain joins TRBV10-3 and TRBJ1-2, with D possibly TRBD1 on 5 matching bases. CDR3 length: 12 residues. Trimming stripped 6 bases from V and 3 bases from J, with 8 bases between. Germline V gene data show CDR1 as ENHRY and CDR2 as SYGVKD. CDR3 nucleotides: TGTGCCATCAGCTCGGGGGACTATGGCTACACCTTC. Translating gives CAISSGDYGYTF.

This clonotype was found a few times. V and J are TRBV29-1 and TRBJ1-1; no clear D. CDR3 length equals 12 residues. Between the trimmed V and J ends, which lost 6 bases and 6 bases, there was a span of 14 bases. In germline, CDR1 is SQVTM, CDR2 ANQGSEA. The DNA for the CDR3 is TGCAGCGTCCGGGCCCTGGACGCTGAAGCTTTCTTT. Encoded protein: CSVRALDAEAFF.

This clonotype was seen more than once but under ten times. This rearrangement joins TRBV6-1 to TRBJ1-5, with D maybe TRBD1 (6 bases). V was shortened by 5 bases and J by 5 bases, with 13 bases between the two germline ends. Germline V CDR1 and CDR2: MNHNS, SASEGT. The CDR3 totals 14 residues. The CDR3 DNA reads as TGTGCCAGCAGTACCACAGGGTTCCATCAGCCCCAGCATTTT. Translating it yields CASSTTGFHQPQHF.

This clonotype was seen repeatedly, ten times or more. The chain employs TRBV11-3 and TRBJ2-5, with 9 nucleotides matching TRBD1. The germline gives CDR1 SGHNT, CDR2 YENEEA. With 4 bases clipped from V and 5 bases from J, the junction kept 2 bases outside the gene matches. The CDR3 extends over 13 amino acids. This CDR3 is CASSSGTGETQYF. In DNA, the CDR3 is TGTGCCAGCAGCTCCGGGACAGGGGAGACCCAGTACTTC.

This clonotype was recorded at least ten times. The CDR3 coding sequence is TGTGCCAGCAGTGAAGAGACAGGGGAGGACACTGAAGCTTTCTTT. It translates to CASSEETGEDTEAFF. This sequence joins TRBV27 and TRBJ1-1; 8 bases map to TRBD1. The CDR3 is 15 residues long. The germline V gene has CDR1 MNHEY and CDR2 SMNVEV (reference sequence). Trimming cost V 5 bases and J 3 bases; bases outside gene matches: 8.

The V call is TRBV16, the J call TRBJ1-4; D not resolved. This CDR3 comprises 14 residues. CDR1 is KGHSY and CDR2 is FQNENV in the germline V gene. V lost 6 bases, J lost 7 bases, and 15 bases lay in between. The CDR3 region is CASRGQFEGEKLFF. The CDR3 DNA sequence: TGTGCCAGCAGGGGTCAATTTGAAGGTGAAAAACTGTTTTTT.

In this sample, this clonotype turned up a few times. The V gene is TRBV27, the J gene TRBJ1-4; D not certain. This CDR3 has 12 amino acids. Trimming cost V 6 bases and J 12 bases, with 14 bases left between them. The germline V gene has CDR1 MNHEY and CDR2 SMNVEV (reference sequence). The CDR3 region has the DNA TGTGCCAGCAGATTCTTCGACGGGCAACTGTTTTTT. Its protein product is CASRFFDGQLFF. The complete variable domain, with remaining parts taken from reference TRBV27 and TRBJ1-4, reads EAQVTQNPRYLITVTGKKLTVTCSQNMNHEYMSWYRQDPGLGLRQIYYSMNVEVTDKGDVPEGYKVSRKEKRNFPLILESPSPNQTSLYFCASRFFDGQLFFGSGTQLSVL.

The V gene is TRBV5-1, the J gene TRBJ1-1; 9 bases match TRBD1. The CDR3 extends over 16 amino acids. Germline V gene data show CDR1 as SGHRS and CDR2 as YFSETQ. The V and J ends lost 0 bases and 0 bases, in that order; junction bases with no gene match: 3. CDR3 amino acids: CASSLGDRVMNTEAFF. CDR3 in DNA: TGCGCCAGCAGCTTGGGGGACAGGGTTATGAACACTGAAGCTTTCTTT.

The gene calls are TRBV4-1 and TRBJ1-2, with 7 bases lining up with TRBD1. CDR1 is MGHRA and CDR2 is YSYEKL in the germline V gene. The CDR3 spans 15 residues. Germline trimming cut 0 bases from V and 3 bases from J; bases unmatched to any gene: 4. CDR3 nucleotides: TGCGCCAGCAGCCAAGATGACAGGGAGGACTATGGCTACACCTTC. Its protein is CASSQDDREDYGYTF.

This clonotype was seen more than once but under ten times. The V gene is TRBV20-1, the J gene TRBJ2-2; D might be TRBD2 (5 bases). Germline V gives CDR1 DFQATT, CDR2 SNEGSKA (reference sequence). Trimming took off 0 bases at V and 3 bases at J, with 17 bases between the two ends. This CDR3 comprises 17 residues. CDR3 protein: CSARDLARGPYTGELFF. CDR3 nucleotide sequence: TGCAGTGCTAGAGACCTAGCTCGGGGTCCGTACACCGGGGAGCTGTTTTTT.

This clonotype was seen only a few times. CDR3 residues: CSARDQDRATYEQYF. DNA for the CDR3: TGCAGTGCTAGAGATCAGGACAGGGCAACCTACGAGCAGTACTTC. V usage is TRBV20-1 and J usage is TRBJ2-7; 8 nucleotides agree with TRBD1. Trimming took 0 bases from V and 2 from J; bases not matched to a gene: 6. CDR1 and CDR2 from the germline V gene are DFQATT and SNEGSKA (reference sequence). The CDR3 covers 15 residues.

This clonotype was seen only a few times. The chain combines TRBV29-1 with TRBJ2-2, with unresolved D. Trimming took 4 bases from V and 1 from J, leaving 1 base between them. The CDR3 has 11 amino acids. CDR1 is SQVTM, CDR2 ANQGSEA, per germline. Here the CDR3 DNA reads TGCAGCGTTGGGAACACCGGGGAGCTGTTTTTT. Its protein product is CSVGNTGELFF.

The V and J genes are TRBV2 and TRBJ2-2; no firm D call. Germline V gene lookup returns CDR1 SNHLY and CDR2 FYNNEI. Trimming removed 4 bases from V and 1 base from J, with 4 bases in between. CDR3 size: 13 residues. The CDR3 DNA follows: TGTGCCAGCAGTGGGGAGAACACCGGGGAGCTGTTTTTT. The encoded protein is CASSGENTGELFF.

The chain is built from TRBV7-9 and TRBJ1-1, with D tentatively TRBD1 (5 bases). The V end lost 5 bases, the J end lost 4 bases, and 17 bases lay between the germline ends. The germline CDR1 and CDR2 sequences are SEHNR and FQNEAQ (reference sequence). CDR3 size: 15 residues. CDR3 DNA: TGTGCCAGCAGCCCCCGGGCCGGGACGGTCACTGAAGCTTTCTTT. Its translation is CASSPRAGTVTEAFF.

The chain recombines TRBV7-9 with TRBJ2-1, with D uncertain. With 1 base removed from V and 4 bases from J, the gap between germline ends came to 8 bases. In germline, CDR1 is SEHNR, CDR2 FQNEAQ (reference sequence). This CDR3 has 14 residues. Here the CDR3 DNA reads TGTGCCAGCAGCTTAGAGCCGGATTACAATGAGCAGTTCTTC. This gives the protein CASSLEPDYNEQFF.

J is TRBJ1-2 and V is TRBV7-3; D perhaps matches TRBD1 (6 bases). V dropped 2 bases and J dropped 11 bases, with 18 bases sitting between them. This CDR3 is 14 amino acids long. Germline-derived CDR1 and CDR2 are SGHTA and FQGTGA. The CDR3 region is CASSLEIMGGRYTF. The CDR3 region has the DNA TGTGCCAGCAGCTTAGAGATAATGGGGGGCCGGTACACCTTC.

A note on this clonotype: The junction does not match germline at one end; this may be a read error. Here the CDR3 DNA reads TGTGCCATAGGGACACGTAACACTGAAGCTTTCTTT. Translating it yields CAIGTRNTEAFF. The chain carries TRBV10-1 and TRBJ1-1; weak D call: TRBD1 (6 bases). This CDR3 comprises 12 residues. CDR1 and CDR2 (germline): WNHNN, SYGVQD (reference sequence).

The chain uses TRBV2 and TRBJ2-5, with TRBD1 as a possible D gene (6 bases). Trimming stripped 8 bases from V and 5 bases from J, with 15 bases between. The CDR3 consists of 13 residues. CDR1 and CDR2 from the germline V gene are SNHLY and FYNNEI. CDR3 loop: CASLGGWAETQYF. The DNA of the CDR3 is TGTGCCAGCCTAGGGGGTTGGGCGGAGACCCAGTACTTC. The full variable domain, its missing parts supplied by reference TRBV2 and TRBJ2-5, is EPEVTQTPSHQVTQMGQEVILRCVPISNHLYFYWYRQILGQKVEFLVSFYNNEISEKSEIFDDQFSVERPDGSNFTLKIRSTKLEDSAMYFCASLGGWAETQYFGPGTRLLVL.

For this clonotype: A junction boundary mismatches the germline segment, possibly from a read error. The CDR3 DNA reads as TGCACCAGCAGTGAGTCCCCGGGGCGCGGGGGAGAGACCCAGTACTTC. Residues: CTSSESPGRGGETQYF. The rearrangement links TRBV10-1 to TRBJ2-5; 7 nucleotides match TRBD2. The CDR3 is 16 residues long. CDR1 WNHNN and CDR2 SYGVQD come from the germline V gene (reference sequence).

This clonotype has only a few counts. V is TRBV6-2 or TRBV6-3 and J is TRBJ1-4; unclear D gene. V was cut by 2 bases and J by 8 bases, with 9 bases left in between. The CDR3 covers 13 residues. Germline CDR1 and CDR2: MNHEY and SVGEGT. This chain's CDR3 is CASSYRRGEKLFF. The CDR3 bases are TGTGCCAGCAGTTACAGGAGAGGCGAAAAACTGTTTTTT.

This clonotype appeared many times. The V gene is TRBV12-3 or TRBV12-4, the J gene TRBJ2-5, with 9 positions matching TRBD1. V trimming: 7 bases; J trimming: 4 bases; junction bases outside the gene matches: 13. The CDR3 is made up of 16 amino acids. DNA for the CDR3: TGTGCCAGCAACCGGAGGGGACAGGGCGGAGTAGAGACCCAGTACTTC. Translation gives CASNRRGQGGVETQYF.

This clonotype was recorded at least ten times. The chain has TRBV7-2 and TRBJ1-1; D may be TRBD1 (6 bases). Per germline, CDR1 SGHTA and CDR2 FQGNSA. V was trimmed by 5 bases and J by 1 base, leaving 14 bases between them. The CDR3 has 15 amino acids. The CDR3 protein is CASSPQQGWNTEAFF. CDR3 in DNA: TGTGCCAGCAGCCCCCAACAGGGTTGGAACACTGAAGCTTTCTTT.

A few counts support this clonotype. The J gene is TRBJ2-4, the V gene TRBV3-1, with unresolved D. The CDR3 extends over 13 amino acids. Germline lookup yields CDR1 LGHDT and CDR2 YNNKEL (reference sequence). V dropped 2 bases and J dropped 2 bases, with 4 bases sitting between them. This CDR3 reads CASSQPSKNIQYF. CDR3 nucleotides: TGTGCCAGCAGCCAACCCTCCAAAAACATTCAGTACTTC. The full variable domain, rest sourced from reference TRBV3-1 and TRBJ2-4, is DTAVSQTPKYLVTQMGNDKSIKCEQNLGHDTMYWYKQDSKKFLKIMFSYNNKELIINETVPNRFSPKSPDKAHLNLHINSLELGDSAVYFCASSQPSKNIQYFGAGTRLSVL.

This clonotype was found many times. The V and J genes are TRBV5-1 and TRBJ1-5, with D maybe TRBD1 (6 bases). The CDR3 runs 14 residues. CDR1 and CDR2 from the germline V gene are SGHRS and YFSETQ. Trimming took 1 base from V and 6 from J, leaving 11 bases between them. Here the CDR3 DNA reads TGCGCCAGCAGCTTGACAGGGACCGGTCAGCCCCAGCATTTT. Amino acid sequence: CASSLTGTGQPQHF.

The rearrangement uses TRBV2 and TRBJ2-2, with 9 bases matching TRBD2. Germline V gives CDR1 SNHLY, CDR2 FYNNEI. V was clipped by 7 bases and J by 3 bases; unmatched bases: 9. The CDR3 has 16 amino acids. CDR3 loop: CASTPAAGGYTGELFF. The CDR3 coding sequence is TGTGCCAGCACCCCCGCCGCGGGGGGGTACACCGGGGAGCTGTTTTTT. Drawing the rest from reference TRBV2 and TRBJ2-2, the complete variable domain is EPEVTQTPSHQVTQMGQEVILRCVPISNHLYFYWYRQILGQKVEFLVSFYNNEISEKSEIFDDQFSVERPDGSNFTLKIRSTKLEDSAMYFCASTPAAGGYTGELFFGEGSRLTVL.